One sample yielded the 22 T cell receptor beta chains listed below, sequenced in a study of T-cell memory formation after mild COVID-19. Using its own MiXCR run on the 5' RACE reads, TCRdb lists one record per CDR3 protein. The table has about 400,000 distinct CDR3 sequences, approximately 15% seen once; the top ten hold about 20%. Sequencing was performed on PBMCs or a T cell subset sorted from them (not recorded which). All receptors derive from a man between 18 and 35 years old who had mild COVID-19 (a few samples of this study predate the infection). Cell type and time point are not known.

This clonotype appeared many times. The rearrangement links TRBV7-2 to TRBJ2-1; D call uncertain. The CDR3 runs 12 residues. Looked up from germline, CDR1 is SGHTA and CDR2 is FQGNSA. Between the trimmed V and J ends, which lost 3 bases and 4 bases, there was a span of 4 bases. The CDR3 region is CASSLTYNEQFF. For the CDR3, the DNA is TGTGCCAGCAGCTTGACTTACAATGAGCAGTTCTTC.

This clonotype was observed many times. The V gene is TRBV20-1, the J gene TRBJ2-3, with 7 bases fitting TRBD1. CDR1 and CDR2 from the germline V gene are DFQATT and SNEGSKA (reference sequence). This CDR3 region has 14 residues. J lost 0 bases, V lost 5 bases, and 5 bases had no gene match. DNA for the CDR3: TGCAGTGCTGACAGGGTTCTAAGCACAGATACGCAGTATTTT. It is translated as CSADRVLSTDTQYF.

This rearrangement joins TRBV21-1 to TRBJ2-7; TRBD1 is the table's D call, not checked against the DNA. TRBV21-1 is flagged as a pseudogene. The CDR3 loop spans 12 amino acids. The CDR3 coding sequence is TGTGCCAGCAGCAAGGGACGGTACGAGCAGTACGTC. Amino acids: CASSKGRYEQYV.

This clonotype was recorded a few times. The rearrangement joins TRBV5-4 to TRBJ1-4; TRBD1 aligns across 8 bases. The CDR3 consists of 14 residues. The V gene end was trimmed by 4 bases and the J gene end by 5 bases; junction bases not matched to a gene: 4. Germline V gene data show CDR1 as SGHNT and CDR2 as YYREEE (reference sequence). This CDR3 is CASSLGQANEKLFF. CDR3 coding DNA: TGTGCCAGCAGCCTGGGACAGGCCAATGAAAAACTGTTTTTT.

The V call is TRBV6-2 or TRBV6-3, the J call TRBJ1-2; 7 bases fit TRBD1. Per the germline V gene, CDR1 is MNHEY and CDR2 is SVGEGT. V shed 6 bases, J shed 0 bases, and the junction held 10 bases outside the gene matches. The CDR3 length is 16 residues. CDR3 DNA sequence: TGTGCCAGCAGCAGCCATTGGGACAGCCCTAACTATGGCTACACCTTC. Protein product: CASSSHWDSPNYGYTF.

This chain links TRBV5-1 with TRBJ1-1; D remains unclear. Germline V gene lookup returns CDR1 SGHRS and CDR2 YFSETQ. CDR3 length: 14 amino acids. Trimming pared 5 bases from V and 3 bases from J, leaving 14 bases between. This CDR3 is CASSSLSGHTEAFF. Written as DNA, the CDR3 is TGCGCCAGCAGTTCCCTTTCAGGACACACTGAAGCTTTCTTT.

The chain couples TRBV7-2 to TRBJ1-1; 8 nucleotides align to TRBD1. The CDR3 has 14 residues. Per germline, CDR1 SGHTA and CDR2 FQGNSA. After removal of 1 base from V and 10 bases from J, the junction contained 8 bases not matched to a gene. CDR3 amino acids: CASSLGRTGLVAFF. The DNA of the CDR3 is TGTGCCAGCAGCTTAGGAAGGACAGGGCTGGTAGCTTTCTTT.

The chain carries TRBV20-1 and TRBJ2-3; D may be TRBD2 (6 bases). The CDR3 length is 13 residues. Germline assignment: CDR1 DFQATT and CDR2 SNEGSKA (reference sequence). Trimming cost V 5 bases and J 6 bases, with 15 bases left between them. The CDR3, as DNA: TGCAGTGCTGTAGGCGGGGCTCCTGATACGCAGTATTTT. It specifies CSAVGGAPDTQYF.

The V and J genes are TRBV19 and TRBJ2-1; 8 bases align to TRBD2. From germline, CDR1 is LNHDA and CDR2 SQIVND (reference sequence). V was pared by 6 bases and J by 7 bases, with 5 bases of the junction left unmatched. The CDR3 contains 13 residues. CDR3 DNA sequence: TGTGCCAGTAGATCGGGGGGGGTGAATGAGCAGTTCTTC. It translates to CASRSGGVNEQFF.

The CDR3 nucleotides read TGCGCCAGCAGAGGGACAGGGGATTCACCCCTCCACTTT. As protein: CASRGTGDSPLHF. J is TRBJ1-6 and V is TRBV5-1, with TRBD1 identical over 10 bases. J was trimmed by 8 bases and V by 5 bases; bases with no gene match: 1. Germline V lookup: CDR1 SGHRS, CDR2 YFSETQ. The CDR3 runs to 13 residues.

For the CDR3, the DNA is TGTGCCAGCAGTTACAGCGGGGCCCATGAGCAGTTCTTC. It yields the protein CASSYSGAHEQFF. V and J are TRBV6-6 and TRBJ2-1; 7 bases are shared with TRBD2. The CDR3 has 13 residues. After removal of 2 bases from V and 8 bases from J, the junction contained 3 bases not matched to a gene. Germline loops: CDR1 MNHNY, CDR2 SVGAGI (reference sequence).

In the case of this clonotype: Compared with germline, one end of the junction differs, possibly owing to a read error. The chain is built from TRBV6-5 and TRBJ2-3; D possibly matches TRBD1 or TRBD2 (5 bases each). CDR3 length equals 15 residues. The germline V gene has CDR1 MNHEY and CDR2 SVGAGI. CDR3: CASSYFGTQADTQYF. DNA for the CDR3: TGTGCCAGCAGCTACTTCGGGACCCAGGCAGATACGCAGTATTTT.

V gene TRBV4-3 combines with J gene TRBJ1-5; D unresolved. The CDR3 consists of 14 residues. CDR1 and CDR2 (germline): LGHNA, YSLEER. Deletions cut 0 bases from V and 5 bases from J, with 8 bases between. CDR3 coding DNA: TGCGCCAGCAGCCAAGAGCGAGGATATCAGCCCCAGCATTTT. It codes for CASSQERGYQPQHF.

The chain uses TRBV29-1 and TRBJ1-2; 8 nucleotides agree with TRBD1. CDR1 and CDR2 (germline): SQVTM, ANQGSEA. This CDR3 is 13 amino acids long. The V gene end was trimmed by 5 bases and the J gene end by 4 bases; junction bases not matched to a gene: 6. DNA for the CDR3: TGCAGCGTTTCAGGGGGCGCAAGCTATGGCTACACCTTC. Protein sequence: CSVSGGASYGYTF.

CDR3 bases: TGTGCCAGCGGGGGAACTGGAAACACCATATATTTT. It specifies CASGGTGNTIYF. The chain carries TRBV3-1 and TRBJ1-3; perhaps TRBD1 as D (5 bases). The V gene lost 8 bases and the J gene lost 2 bases, with 7 bases spanning the gap. From germline, CDR1 is LGHDT and CDR2 YNNKEL (reference sequence). This CDR3 spans 12 amino acids.

The chain uses TRBV12-3 or TRBV12-4 and TRBJ2-1, with D unresolved. This CDR3 comprises 13 residues. V was shortened by 5 bases and J by 8 bases, with 13 bases between the two germline ends. The CDR3 here is CASSQHPIYEQFF. The CDR3 DNA reads TGTGCCAGCAGTCAACACCCTATTTATGAGCAGTTCTTC.

This clonotype occurred once. This chain uses TRBV7-8 with TRBJ1-6; D is perhaps TRBD1 (5 bases). The V gene's germline CDR1 is SGHVS and CDR2 FQNEAQ. The germline V and J ends were trimmed by 5 bases and 4 bases, with 15 bases remaining between them. This CDR3 region has 16 residues. The CDR3 DNA reads TGTGCCAGCAGCCCTCCCGGGACGGTTTATAATTCACCCCTCCACTTT. Its protein product is CASSPPGTVYNSPLHF.

This clonotype was seen more than once but under ten times. The chain has TRBV6-2 or TRBV6-3 and TRBJ2-1; D is perhaps TRBD2 (7 bases). The V end was cut by 8 bases, the J end by 5 bases, with 19 bases between. The CDR3 length is 15 residues. Germline CDR1 and CDR2: MNHEY and SVGEGT. Here the CDR3 DNA reads TGTGCCAGCCGAAAGTGGGGGGGGCAAGACAATGAGCAGTTCTTC. This translates into CASRKWGGQDNEQFF.

The chain carries TRBV7-9 and TRBJ2-3, with D possibly being TRBD2 (6 bases). The CDR3 is 14 amino acids. Deletions cut 7 bases from V and 0 bases from J, with 11 bases between. CDR1 is SEHNR and CDR2 is FQNEAQ in the germline V gene (reference sequence). The CDR3 nucleotides are TGTGCCAGCAATCAGGAGGGTAGCACAGATACGCAGTATTTT. Translated, it gives CASNQEGSTDTQYF.

The V gene is TRBV6-5, the J gene TRBJ1-2, with D possibly matching TRBD1 (5 bases). Germline V gene data show CDR1 as MNHEY and CDR2 as SVGAGI. This CDR3 has 13 amino acids. Trimming removed 6 bases at V and 6 bases at J, with 14 bases between. The CDR3 is CASSRSGYDGYTF. DNA for the CDR3: TGTGCCAGCAGCCGCTCAGGGTACGATGGCTACACCTTC.

The V and J genes are TRBV5-5 and TRBJ2-5; D remains ambiguous. Germline V gene data show CDR1 as SGHKS and CDR2 as YYEKEE (reference sequence). The CDR3 is 14 residues long. The V end lost 3 bases, the J end lost 5 bases, and 14 bases lay between the germline ends. CDR3 residues: CASSSPKFQETQYF. CDR3 nucleotide sequence: TGTGCCAGCAGCTCGCCCAAATTCCAGGAGACCCAGTACTTC.

This clonotype was observed a few times. The gene calls are TRBV6-5 and TRBJ2-7; 8 bases line up with TRBD2. Trimming cost V 5 bases and J 4 bases; bases outside gene matches: 7. Germline values: CDR1 MNHEY, CDR2 SVGAGI. There are 14 residues in the CDR3. The CDR3 loop is CASSAGTSGYEQYF. As DNA, the CDR3 is TGTGCCAGCAGTGCCGGGACTAGTGGTTACGAGCAGTACTTC.